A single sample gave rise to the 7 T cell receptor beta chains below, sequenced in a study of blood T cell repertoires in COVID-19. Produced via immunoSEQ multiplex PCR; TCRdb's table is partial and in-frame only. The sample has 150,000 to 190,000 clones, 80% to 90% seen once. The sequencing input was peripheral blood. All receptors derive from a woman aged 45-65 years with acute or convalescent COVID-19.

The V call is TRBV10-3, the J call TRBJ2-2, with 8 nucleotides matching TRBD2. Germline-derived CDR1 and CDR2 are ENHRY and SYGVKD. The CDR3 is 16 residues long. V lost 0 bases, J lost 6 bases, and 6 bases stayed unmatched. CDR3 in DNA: TGTGCCATCAGTGAGTCGACGGGACTAGTTTCCGGGGAGCTGTTTTTT. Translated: CAISESTGLVSGELFF.

CDR3 nucleotides: TGTGCCAGTAGTCCCGAGACAGGGCTACGAGAGACCCAGTACTTC. This translates into CASSPETGLRETQYF. J is TRBJ2-5 and V is TRBV19; 7 nucleotides line up with TRBD1. With 5 bases clipped from V and 4 bases from J, the junction kept 10 bases outside the gene matches. CDR1 LNHDA and CDR2 SQIVND come from the germline V gene (reference sequence). The CDR3 covers 15 residues. Together with reference TRBV19 and TRBJ2-5, the CDR3 gives the full variable domain: DGGITQSPKYLFRKEGQNVTLSCEQNLNHDAMYWYRQDPGQGLRLIYYSQIVNDFQKGDIAEGYSVSREKKESFPLTVTSAQKNPTAFYLCASSPETGLRETQYFGPGTRLLVL.

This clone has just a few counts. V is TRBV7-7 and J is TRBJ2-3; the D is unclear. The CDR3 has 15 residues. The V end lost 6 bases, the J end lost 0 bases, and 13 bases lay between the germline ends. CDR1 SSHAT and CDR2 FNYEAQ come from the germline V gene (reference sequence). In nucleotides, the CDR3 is TGTGCCAGCAGTCTGGGCTCTCTGAGCACAGATACGCAGTATTTT. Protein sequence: CASSLGSLSTDTQYF. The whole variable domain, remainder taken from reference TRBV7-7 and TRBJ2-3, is GAGVSQSPRYKVTKRGQDVTLRCDPISSHATLYWYQQALGQGPEFLTYFNYEAQPDKSGLPSDRFSAERPEGSISTLTIQRTEQRDSAMYRCASSLGSLSTDTQYFGPGTRLTVL.

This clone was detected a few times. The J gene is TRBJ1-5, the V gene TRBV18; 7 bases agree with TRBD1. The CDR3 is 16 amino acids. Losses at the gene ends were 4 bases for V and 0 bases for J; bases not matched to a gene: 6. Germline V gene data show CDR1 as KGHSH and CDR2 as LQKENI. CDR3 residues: CASSQVRGSSNQPQHF. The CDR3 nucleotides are TGTGCCAGCTCACAGGTCAGGGGGAGTAGCAATCAGCCCCAGCATTTT.

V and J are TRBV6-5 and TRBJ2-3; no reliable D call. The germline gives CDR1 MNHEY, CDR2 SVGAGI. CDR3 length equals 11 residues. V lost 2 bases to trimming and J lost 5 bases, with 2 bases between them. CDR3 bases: TGTGCCAGCAGTTACCAAGATACGCAGTATTTT. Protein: CASSYQDTQYF.

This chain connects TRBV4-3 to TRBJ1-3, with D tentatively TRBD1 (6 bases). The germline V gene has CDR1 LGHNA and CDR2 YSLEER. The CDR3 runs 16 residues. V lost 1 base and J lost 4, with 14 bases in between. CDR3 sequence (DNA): TGCGCCAGCAGCCAAGGCCACATGGGGGCAGGAAACACCATATATTTT. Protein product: CASSQGHMGAGNTIYF.

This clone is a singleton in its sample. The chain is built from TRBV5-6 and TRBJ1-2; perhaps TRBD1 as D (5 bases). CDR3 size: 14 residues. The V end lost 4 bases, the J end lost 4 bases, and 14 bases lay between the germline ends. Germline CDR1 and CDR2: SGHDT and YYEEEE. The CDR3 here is CASSTPGEGYGYTF. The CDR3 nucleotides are TGTGCCAGCAGCACCCCGGGGGAGGGCTATGGCTACACCTTC.